This entry lists 5 T cell receptor beta chains sequenced from one sample in a study of blood T cell repertoires in COVID-19. Using immunoSEQ multiplex PCR, the repertoire was profiled, and TCRdb retains in-frame clones only, with some absent. The sample lists some 26,000 clones, 65% to 85% seen once, with around 55% in the top ten. Sequenced input: peripheral blood. Receptor source: a man aged 45-65 years with active or convalescent COVID-19.

The rearrangement joins TRBV6-5 to TRBJ2-3; D is possibly TRBD2 (5 bases). Trimming pared 7 bases from V and 1 base from J, leaving 9 bases between. CDR1 is MNHEY, CDR2 SVGAGI, per germline. The CDR3 loop spans 13 amino acids. Here the CDR3 reads CASIGSGTDTQYF. CDR3 sequence (DNA): TGTGCCAGCATTGGGAGTGGCACAGATACGCAGTATTTT.

The chain links TRBV29-1 to TRBJ2-7; the D gene is possibly TRBD1 (5 bases). Germline CDR1 and CDR2: SQVTM and ANQGSEA. Trimming took off 4 bases at V and 2 bases at J, with 15 bases between the two ends. This CDR3 contains 14 residues. The DNA for the CDR3 is TGCAGCGTTGGGGGTCAGGGTAGGCCCTACGAGCAGTACTTC. Encoded protein: CSVGGQGRPYEQYF.

V usage is TRBV12-3 or TRBV12-4 and J usage is TRBJ2-7; D not resolved. The CDR3 length is 11 residues. Trimming stripped 4 bases from V and 6 bases from J, with 7 bases between. The CDR3 spells CASSSNSEQYF. CDR3 in DNA: TGTGCCAGCAGTTCCAATTCCGAGCAGTACTTC.

The V gene is TRBV6-2 or TRBV6-3, the J gene TRBJ1-2; weak D call: TRBD1 (6 bases). Germline loops: CDR1 MNHEY, CDR2 SVGEGT. V lost 6 bases, J lost 4 bases, and 15 bases lay in between. The CDR3 length is 14 residues. The CDR3: CASSQQGLSYGYTF. The CDR3 DNA reads TGTGCCAGCAGCCAACAGGGATTGAGCTATGGCTACACCTTC.

V gene TRBV27 combines with J gene TRBJ2-2, with 9 nucleotides matching TRBD1. Trimming cost V 10 bases and J 6 bases; bases outside gene matches: 9. The CDR3 covers 14 residues. CDR1 and CDR2 (germline): MNHEY, SMNVEV (reference sequence). The CDR3 sequence is CATGTGFRSGELFF. CDR3 bases: TGTGCCACGGGGACAGGGTTCAGGTCCGGGGAGCTGTTTTTT.